This T cell receptor beta chain came from a study of T-cell memory formation after mild COVID-19. TCRdb re-analysed the 5' RACE reads in MiXCR, keeping a single row per CDR3 protein. The sample consists of around 250,000 distinct CDR3 sequences, around 15% of them appearing once. Many counts were recorded for this clonotype. CDR3 length: 13 residues. The ends lost 4 bases at V and 8 bases at J; junction bases unmatched: 4. Sequenced input: PBMCs or a T cell subset sorted from them (not recorded which). The sequence was collected from a man between 18 and 35 years old who had mild COVID-19 (a few samples of this study predate the infection). Cell type and time point are not known. The J gene is TRBJ1-2, the V gene TRBV12-3 or TRBV12-4; 10 bases agree with TRBD1. CDR3 sequence reads: CASSSTGGRGYTF. DNA of the CDR3: TGTGCCAGCAGTTCGACAGGGGGCAGGGGCTACACCTTC.